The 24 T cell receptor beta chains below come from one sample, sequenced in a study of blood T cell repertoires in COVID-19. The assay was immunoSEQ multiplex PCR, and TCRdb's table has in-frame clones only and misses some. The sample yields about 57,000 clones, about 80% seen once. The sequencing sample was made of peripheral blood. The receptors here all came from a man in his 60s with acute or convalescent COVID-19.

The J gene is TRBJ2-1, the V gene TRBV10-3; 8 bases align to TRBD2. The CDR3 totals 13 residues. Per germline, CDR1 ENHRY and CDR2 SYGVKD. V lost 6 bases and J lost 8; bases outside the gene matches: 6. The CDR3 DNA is TGTGCCATCAGGGACCTAGCGGGTGATGAGCAGTTCTTC. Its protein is CAIRDLAGDEQFF.

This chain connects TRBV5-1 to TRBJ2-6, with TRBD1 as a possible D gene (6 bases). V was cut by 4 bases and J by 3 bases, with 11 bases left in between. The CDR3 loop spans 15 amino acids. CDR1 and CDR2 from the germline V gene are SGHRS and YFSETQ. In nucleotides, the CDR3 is TGCGCCAGCAGCATCACAGGGTTTGGGGCCAACGTCCTGACTTTC. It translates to CASSITGFGANVLTF.

CDR3 nucleotide sequence: TGTGCCAGCAGCCCGCCGGGCGGGAGTGCCTACAATGAGCAGTTCTTC. This gives the protein CASSPPGGSAYNEQFF. The chain recombines TRBV7-9 with TRBJ2-1; 7 bases fit TRBD2. Losses at the gene ends were 5 bases for V and 2 bases for J; bases not matched to a gene: 9. The CDR3 covers 16 residues. Germline CDR1 is SEHNR and CDR2 is FQNEAQ (reference sequence).

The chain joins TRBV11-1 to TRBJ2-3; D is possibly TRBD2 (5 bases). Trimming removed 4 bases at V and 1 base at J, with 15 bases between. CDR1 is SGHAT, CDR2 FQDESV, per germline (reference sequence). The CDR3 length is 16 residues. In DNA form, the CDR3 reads TGTGCCAGCAGCTCAGCAACCGTCGGGGGCACAGATACGCAGTATTTT. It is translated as CASSSATVGGTDTQYF.

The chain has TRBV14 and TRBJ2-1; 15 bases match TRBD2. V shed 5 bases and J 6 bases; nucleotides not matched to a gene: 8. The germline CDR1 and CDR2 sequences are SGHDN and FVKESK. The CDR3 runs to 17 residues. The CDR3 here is CASSGRTSGRAANEQFF. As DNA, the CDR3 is TGTGCCAGCAGCGGAAGGACTAGCGGGAGGGCCGCCAATGAGCAGTTCTTC.

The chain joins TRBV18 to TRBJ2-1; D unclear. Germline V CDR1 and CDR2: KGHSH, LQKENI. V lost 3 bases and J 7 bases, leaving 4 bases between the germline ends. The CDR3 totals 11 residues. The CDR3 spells CASSPNNEQFF. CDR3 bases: TGTGCCAGCTCACCCAATAATGAGCAGTTCTTC.

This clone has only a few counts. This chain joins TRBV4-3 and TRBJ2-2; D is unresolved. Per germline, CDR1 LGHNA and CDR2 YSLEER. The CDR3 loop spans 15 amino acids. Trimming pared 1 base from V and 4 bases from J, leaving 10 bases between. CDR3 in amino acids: CASSQGPSGTGELFF. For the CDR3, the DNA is TGCGCCAGCAGCCAAGGACCATCGGGCACCGGGGAGCTGTTTTTT.

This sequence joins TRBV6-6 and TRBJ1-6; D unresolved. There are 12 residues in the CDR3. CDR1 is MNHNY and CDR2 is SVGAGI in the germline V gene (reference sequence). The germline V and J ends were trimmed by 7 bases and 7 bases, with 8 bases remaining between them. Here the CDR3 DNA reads TGTGCCAGCACCGACGGGAATTCACCCCTCCACTTT. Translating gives CASTDGNSPLHF.

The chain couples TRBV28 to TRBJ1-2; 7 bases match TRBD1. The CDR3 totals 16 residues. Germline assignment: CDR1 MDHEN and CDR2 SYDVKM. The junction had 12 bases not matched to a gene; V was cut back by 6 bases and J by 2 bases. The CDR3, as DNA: TGTGCCAGCAGCCCGGACAGCTCGACAGGGAACTATGGCTACACCTTC. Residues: CASSPDSSTGNYGYTF.

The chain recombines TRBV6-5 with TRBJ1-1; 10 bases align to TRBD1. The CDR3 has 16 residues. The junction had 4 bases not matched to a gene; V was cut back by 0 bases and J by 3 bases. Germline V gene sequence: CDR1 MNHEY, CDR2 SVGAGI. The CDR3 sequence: CASSYSGGQGDTEAFF. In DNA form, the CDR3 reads TGTGCCAGCAGTTACTCAGGTGGACAGGGGGACACTGAAGCTTTCTTT.

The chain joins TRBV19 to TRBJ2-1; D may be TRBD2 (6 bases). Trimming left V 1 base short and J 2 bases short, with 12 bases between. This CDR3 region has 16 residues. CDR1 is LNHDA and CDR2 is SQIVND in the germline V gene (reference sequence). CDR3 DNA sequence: TGTGCCAGTAGTATAGTTGGAGGGAGGACCTACAATGAGCAGTTCTTC. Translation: CASSIVGGRTYNEQFF.

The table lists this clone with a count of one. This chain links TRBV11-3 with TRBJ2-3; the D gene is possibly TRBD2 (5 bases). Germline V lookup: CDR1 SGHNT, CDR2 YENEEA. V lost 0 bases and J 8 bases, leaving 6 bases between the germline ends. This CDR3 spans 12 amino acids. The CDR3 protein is CASSLDGITQYF. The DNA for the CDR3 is TGTGCCAGCAGCTTAGACGGGATTACGCAGTATTTT.

The CDR3 DNA sequence: TGTGCCAGCTCACCACAAGGGGGCCTCGATGGCTACACCTTC. Protein product: CASSPQGGLDGYTF. The J gene is TRBJ1-2, the V gene TRBV18, with 7 nucleotides matching TRBD1. Losses at the gene ends were 1 base for V and 6 bases for J; bases not matched to a gene: 5. The germline CDR1 and CDR2 sequences are KGHSH and LQKENI. The CDR3 length is 14 residues.

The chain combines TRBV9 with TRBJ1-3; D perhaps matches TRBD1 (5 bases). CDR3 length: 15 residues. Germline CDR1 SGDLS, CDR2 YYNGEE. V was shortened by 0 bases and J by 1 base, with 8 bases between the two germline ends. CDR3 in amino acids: CASSVGPGSGNTIYF. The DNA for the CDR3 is TGTGCCAGCAGCGTAGGGCCAGGGTCTGGAAACACCATATATTTT. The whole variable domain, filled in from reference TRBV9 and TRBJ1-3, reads DSGVTQTPKHLITATGQRVTLRCSPRSGDLSVYWYQQSLDQGLQFLIQYYNGEERAKGNILERFSAQQFPDLHSELNLSSLELGDSALYFCASSVGPGSGNTIYFGEGSWLTVV.

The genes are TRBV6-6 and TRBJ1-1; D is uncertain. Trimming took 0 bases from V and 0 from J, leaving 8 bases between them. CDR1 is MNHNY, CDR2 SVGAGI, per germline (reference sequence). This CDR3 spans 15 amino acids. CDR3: CASSYSRRLNTEAFF. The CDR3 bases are TGTGCCAGCAGTTACTCGCGGCGGTTGAACACTGAAGCTTTCTTT.

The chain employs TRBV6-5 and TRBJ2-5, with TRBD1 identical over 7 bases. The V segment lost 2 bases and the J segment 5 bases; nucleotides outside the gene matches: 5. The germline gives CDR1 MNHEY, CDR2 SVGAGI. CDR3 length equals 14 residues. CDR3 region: CASSYTPRGETQYF. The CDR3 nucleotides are TGTGCCAGCAGTTACACCCCCAGGGGGGAGACCCAGTACTTC.

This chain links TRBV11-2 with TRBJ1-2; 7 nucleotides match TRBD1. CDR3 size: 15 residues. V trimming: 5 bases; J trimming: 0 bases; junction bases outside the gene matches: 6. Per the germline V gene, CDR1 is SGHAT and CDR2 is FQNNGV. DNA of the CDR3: TGTGCCAGCAGCCCCCTGACAGGGTCTAACTATGGCTACACCTTC. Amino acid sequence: CASSPLTGSNYGYTF. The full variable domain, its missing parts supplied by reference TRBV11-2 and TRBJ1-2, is EAGVAQSPRYKIIEKRQSVAFWCNPISGHATLYWYQQILGQGPKLLIQFQNNGVVDDSQLPKDRFSAERLKGVDSTLKIQPAKLEDSAVYLCASSPLTGSNYGYTFGSGTRLTVV.

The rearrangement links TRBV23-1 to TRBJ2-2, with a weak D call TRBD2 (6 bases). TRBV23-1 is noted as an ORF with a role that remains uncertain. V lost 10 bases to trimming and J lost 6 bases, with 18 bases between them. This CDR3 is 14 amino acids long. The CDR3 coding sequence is TGCGCCAACCCGCGGGGAAATGAACCCGGGGAGCTGTTTTTT. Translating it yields CANPRGNEPGELFF.

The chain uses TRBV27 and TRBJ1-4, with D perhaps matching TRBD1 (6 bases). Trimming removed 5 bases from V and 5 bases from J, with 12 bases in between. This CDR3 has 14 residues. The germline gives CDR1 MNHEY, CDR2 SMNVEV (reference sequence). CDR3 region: CASSPGVGNEKLFF. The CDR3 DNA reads TGTGCCAGCAGTCCAGGGGTGGGGAATGAAAAACTGTTTTTT. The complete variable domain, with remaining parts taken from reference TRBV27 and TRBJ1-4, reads EAQVTQNPRYLITVTGKKLTVTCSQNMNHEYMSWYRQDPGLGLRQIYYSMNVEVTDKGDVPEGYKVSRKEKRNFPLILESPSPNQTSLYFCASSPGVGNEKLFFGSGTQLSVL.

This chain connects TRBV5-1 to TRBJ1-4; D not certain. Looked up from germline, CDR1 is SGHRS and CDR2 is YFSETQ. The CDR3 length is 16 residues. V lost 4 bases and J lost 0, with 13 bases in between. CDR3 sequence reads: CASSLTTSATNEKLFF. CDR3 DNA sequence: TGCGCCAGCAGCCTTACGACATCTGCAACTAATGAAAAACTGTTTTTT.

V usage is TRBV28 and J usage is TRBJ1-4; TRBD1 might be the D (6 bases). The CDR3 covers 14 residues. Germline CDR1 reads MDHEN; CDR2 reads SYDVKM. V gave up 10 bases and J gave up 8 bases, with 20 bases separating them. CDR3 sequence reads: CAITSAGGEEKLFF. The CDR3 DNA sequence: TGTGCCATCACCTCCGCGGGGGGCGAGGAAAAACTGTTTTTT.

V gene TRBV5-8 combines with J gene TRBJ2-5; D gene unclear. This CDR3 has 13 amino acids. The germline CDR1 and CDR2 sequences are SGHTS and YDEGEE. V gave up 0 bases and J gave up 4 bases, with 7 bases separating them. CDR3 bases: TGTGCCAGCAGCTTGGAGATCAGAGAGACCCAGTACTTC. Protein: CASSLEIRETQYF.

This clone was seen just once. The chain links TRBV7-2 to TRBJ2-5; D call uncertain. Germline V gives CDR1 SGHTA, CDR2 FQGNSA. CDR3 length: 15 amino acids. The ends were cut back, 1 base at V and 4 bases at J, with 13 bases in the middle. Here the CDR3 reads CASSLVAVRGETQYF. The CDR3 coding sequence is TGTGCCAGCAGCTTAGTCGCCGTGCGTGGAGAGACCCAGTACTTC.

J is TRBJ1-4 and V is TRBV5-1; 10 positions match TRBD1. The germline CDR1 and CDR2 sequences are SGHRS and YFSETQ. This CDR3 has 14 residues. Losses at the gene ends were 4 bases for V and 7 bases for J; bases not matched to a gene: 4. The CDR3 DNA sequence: TGCGCCAGCAGCCAGGGACAGGGGCGTGAAAAACTGTTTTTT. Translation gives CASSQGQGREKLFF.